These T cell receptor beta chains were read from a single sample in a study of blood T cells in healthy people across ages. MiXCR, run by TCRdb on the 5' RACE reads, gives a single entry per CDR3 protein. The sample yields some 1,500,000 distinct CDR3 sequences, approximately 43% seen once. The source material was blood. The source of these receptors is a young woman in good health. Both conserved end residues are trimmed from each CDR3.

v_gene | CDR3aa
TRBV28 | ASSLQKREF
TRBV12-3/TRBV12-4 | ASSFQVAEQY
TRBV7-8 | ASIVPNTGELF
TRBV7-2 | ASSPPRDNPGSSGNTIY
TRBV6-2/TRBV6-3 | ASSDLSQPQH
TRBV20-1 | SAPQLGLGRSYYNEQF
TRBV28 | AVYAPGSYNEQY
TRBV4-3 | ASSQLSGQGGDTQY
TRBV7-2 | ASSLVRQGVSKNIQY
TRBV24-1 | AASSGGSYNEQY
TRBV6-1 | ASTGLAGGTVIYNEQF
TRBV7-2 | ASSLAGSHTEAF
TRBV2 | ASSEVPGATDEQY
TRBV25-1 | ASSGGVVAYGIDNEQF
TRBV20-1 | SGPPGLAGGEQF
TRBV5-5 | ASSSRVDTQY
TRBV27 | ASSPRGGIDEQY
TRBV12-3/TRBV12-4 | ASSPRLAERTGELF
TRBV7-6 | ASSQTGGLTDTQY
TRBV6-6 | ASSREIRNSYNSPLH
TRBV29-1 | SVAGGRSSYEQY
TRBV15 | ATSRGVSITGELF
TRBV29-1 | SAADGAGELF
TRBV5-1 | ASSLAGLTSYEQY
TRBV25-1 | ASSDPAQGFYGYT
TRBV7-2 | ASSLGSNRWEQY
TRBV19 | ASSMFASNQPQH
TRBV7-6 | ASSPATSGSADTQY
TRBV20-1 | SARVQNYGYT
TRBV7-9 | ASSPKGFDQPQH
TRBV9 | ASSVASRATYGYT
TRBV6-4 | ASSRTTSGPTGETQY
TRBV27 | ASSSPYREGNSPLH
TRBV7-9 | ASSFRGGEPPEAF
TRBV6-2/TRBV6-3 | ASSRLPGDKNIQY
TRBV25-1 | ASSDKTARYQETQY
TRBV4-1 | ASSKGGGNQPQH
TRBV7-9 | ASSLGRETNEQF
TRBV4-1 | ASSQDQVWGAYEQF
TRBV12-3/TRBV12-4 | ASSFLGLAGGYEQY
TRBV7-9 | ASSVAQGNEKLF
TRBV16 | ASSRAGQLSYEQY
TRBV6-6 | ASGSEGSYNSPLH
TRBV4-1 | ASSQATDHKEQF
TRBV11-2 | ASSLDAEETQY
TRBV29-1 | SVGPRRGAEAF
TRBV12-3/TRBV12-4 | ASSRQYVGSYEQY